Included here is one T cell receptor beta chain sequence, with context. Its specificity is unknown. The sample comes from a study of T-cell memory formation after mild COVID-19. Points from the study as a whole: Certain responding clones were present in pre-infection memory, suggesting participation of cross-reactive memory.

The junction had 5 bases not matched to a gene; V was cut back by 0 bases and J by 2 bases. This CDR3 contains 16 residues. Germline V lookup: CDR1 LGHNA, CDR2 YNFKEQ. Each CDR3 protein gets one entry after TCRdb re-called the 5' RACE reads with MiXCR. The profile shows about 240,000 distinct CDR3 sequences, 9.4% of them singletons. Sequences were obtained from PBMCs or a T cell subset sorted from them (not recorded which). The sequence derives from a man aged 18 to 29 who had mild COVID-19 (a few samples of this study predate the infection). Cell type and time point are not known. The chain recombines TRBV4-2 with TRBJ2-3; 7 bases agree with TRBD2. In DNA form, the CDR3 reads TGTGCCAGCAGCCAAGAAGGCGGGAGCTACACAGATACGCAGTATTTT. Protein sequence: CASSQEGGSYTDTQYF.